This T cell receptor beta chain was sequenced in a study of shared clonotypes between healthy human individuals. The overall study: Three plates each covered CD4 naive and memory; CD8 naive two, CD8 memory one. Broader study findings: Non-shared clonotypes displayed generation probabilities falling below those of clonotypes present in all four donors.

Germline CDR1 reads SGHNT; CDR2 reads YENEEA. The CDR3 spans 14 residues. V lost 5 bases, J lost 6 bases, and 5 bases stayed unmatched. Concerning this clone itself: Antigen specificity is unknown.

Healthy and HIV-negative, the adult donors had no recent acute infections or vaccinations. Measured with immunoSEQ multiplex PCR; TCRdb has only the in-frame clones, and not every one. The sample lists 2 million to 2.5 million clones, 85% to 95% occurring once. The sequence derives from a man aged 18 to 30 in good health. The chain carries TRBV11-3 and TRBJ1-1; the match to TRBD1 covers 11 bases. The sequencing sample was made of naive CD4+ T cells sorted from blood. Indicated subset: CD45RA+ positively selected. The DNA of the CDR3 is TGTGCCAGCAGCCAGGGACAGGGGGTCTCTGAAGCTTTCTTT. Its protein is CASSQGQGVSEAFF.